The T cell receptor beta chain under discussion was sequenced for a study of regulatory T cells in long-lasting Graves disease. Study summary: The antithyroid drugs taken by newly diagnosed Graves' patients had been used for under 3 months. Study-wide results and caveats: Accuracy may have suffered from the small sample size. Persistent Graves' patients showed less TCR diversity than newly diagnosed patients showed.

The length of the CDR3 is 15 residues. With 3 bases removed from V and 4 bases from J, the gap between germline ends came to 15 bases. Germline CDR1 SGHTA, CDR2 FQGNSA. This clonotype has at least ten counts. Its specificity is not known. Stated time point: newly diagnosed GD, antithyroid drugs for less than 3 months. The TCR library used RNA extracted from PBMCs. Arm-PCR with iRepertoire HTBI primers amplified the CDR3 regions for these TCR beta libraries. Original handling: Taken together, the samples had 62 TRBV and roughly 14 TRBJ segments identified. Each CDR3 protein gets one entry after TCRdb re-called the multiplex PCR reads with MiXCR. TCRdb, not the authors, supplied the V and J calls. The repertoire includes under 300,000 distinct CDR3 sequences, 20% of them detected once, and 14% sits in the top ten.

The receptor's source is a female donor with Graves disease. The rearrangement links TRBV7-2 to TRBJ2-5; D call uncertain. The sequences come from peripheral blood mononuclear cells (PBMCs), collected at new diagnosis, from a patient treated with antithyroid drugs. CDR3 nucleotide sequence: TGTGCCAGCAGCTTGGGGAAGGGCGCAGGAGAGACCCAGTACTTC. This encodes CASSLGKGAGETQYF.